The 10 T cell receptor beta chains given below trace back to one sample, sequenced in a study of regulatory T cells in long-lasting Graves disease. Libraries of TCR beta came from iRepertoire HTBI primers plus Arm-PCR of CDR3 regions. TCRdb re-analysed the multiplex PCR reads in MiXCR, keeping a single row per CDR3 protein. Of 450,000 to 600,000 distinct CDR3 sequences in the sample, around 15% were seen once. Time point indicated: newly diagnosed GD, antithyroid drugs for less than 3 months. RNA extracted from PBMCs served as the sequencing template. The sample was also linked to a second study, of T cells in Graves' hyperthyroidism and ophthalmopathy.

The specimen comprised peripheral blood mononuclear cells (PBMCs), sampled at new diagnosis, from a patient treated with antithyroid drugs. The receptors stem from a man in his forties with Graves disease.

This clonotype was observed at least ten times. The rearrangement uses TRBV29-1 and TRBJ1-1; TRBD1 aligns across 9 bases. The ends lost 1 base at V and 7 bases at J; junction bases unmatched: 25. The CDR3 loop spans 20 amino acids. Germline CDR1 is SQVTM and CDR2 is ANQGSEA. The chain's CDR3 is CSVEVMGDRVAGRHGNEAFF. Here the CDR3 DNA reads TGCAGCGTTGAAGTTATGGGGGACAGGGTTGCCGGCCGGCATGGGAATGAAGCTTTCTTT.

This clonotype was seen only a few times. The germline gene is not matched at one end of the junction; a read error may be the cause. The chain has TRBV24-1 and TRBJ1-5; D is uncertain. The CDR3 has 14 residues. Germline V gene sequence: CDR1 KGHDR, CDR2 SFDVKD. CDR3 region: CATSDSGSSQPQHF. In DNA, the CDR3 is TGTGCCACCAGTGATTCGGGGAGCAGTCAGCCCCAGCATTTT.

The rearrangement joins TRBV7-8 to TRBJ2-1; 9 bases match TRBD2. The CDR3 covers 16 residues. V was pared by 5 bases and J by 7 bases, with 12 bases of the junction left unmatched. Per germline, CDR1 SGHVS and CDR2 FQNEAQ. This chain's CDR3 is CASSQGLAMGLNEQFF. The CDR3 nucleotides are TGTGCCAGCAGCCAGGGACTAGCTATGGGTTTGAATGAGCAGTTCTTC.

This clonotype was seen a few times. The chain uses TRBV5-1 and TRBJ1-3; unclear D gene. Germline V gives CDR1 SGHRS, CDR2 YFSETQ. This CDR3 contains 14 residues. V was trimmed by 5 bases and J by 0 bases, leaving 9 bases between them. The CDR3: CASSNGNSGNTIYF. For the CDR3, the DNA is TGCGCCAGCAGTAACGGAAACTCTGGAAACACCATATATTTT. The whole variable domain, filled in from reference TRBV5-1 and TRBJ1-3, reads KAGVTQTPRYLIKTRGQQVTLSCSPISGHRSVSWYQQTPGQGLQFLFEYFSETQRNKGNFPGRFSGRQFSNSRSEMNVSTLELGDSALYLCASSNGNSGNTIYFGEGSWLTVV.

This clonotype was counted ten times or more. V and J are TRBV30 and TRBJ2-5; D is possibly TRBD1 (5 bases). In germline, CDR1 is GTSNPN, CDR2 SVGIG (reference sequence). Trimming took off 0 bases at V and 2 bases at J, with 10 bases between the two ends. The CDR3 consists of 14 residues. The CDR3 bases are TGTGCCTGGAGTGTACAGACAGTTCAAGAGACCCAGTACTTC. It is translated as CAWSVQTVQETQYF.

In this sample, this clonotype turned up a few times. CDR3 sequence reads: CASSFGLSNQPQHF. For the CDR3, the DNA is TGTGCCAGCAGCTTCGGACTGTCGAATCAGCCCCAGCATTTT. The chain carries TRBV7-2 and TRBJ1-5; D not resolved. This CDR3 has 14 amino acids. CDR1 is SGHTA, CDR2 FQGNSA, per germline. Trimming took off 3 bases at V and 4 bases at J, with 10 bases between the two ends. Based on the CDR3 plus reference TRBV7-2 and TRBJ1-5, the full variable domain is GAGVSQSPSNKVTEKGKDVELRCDPISGHTALYWYRQSLGQGLEFLIYFQGNSAPDKSGLPSDRFSAERTGGSVSTLTIQRTQQEDSAVYLCASSFGLSNQPQHFGDGTRLSIL.

This clonotype occurred many times. Relative to the germline gene, one junction end is altered; a read error may explain this. The chain recombines TRBV7-7 with TRBJ2-1, with D perhaps TRBD1 or TRBD2 (7 bases each). CDR1 SSHAT and CDR2 FNYEAQ come from the germline V gene (reference sequence). The length of the CDR3 is 13 residues. This CDR3 reads CASSWEGASEQFF. As DNA, the CDR3 is TGTGCTAGCAGCTGGGAGGGGGCGAGTGAGCAGTTCTTC.

In this sample, this clonotype turned up once. With a much larger clone just one base away, this may be a read error. The chain links TRBV3-1 to TRBJ2-5; the match to TRBD2 covers 11 bases. With V trimmed by 5 bases and J by 11 bases, 16 bases remained unmatched. The germline V gene encodes CDR1 LGHDT and CDR2 YNNKEL (reference sequence). The CDR3 is made up of 16 amino acids. CDR3 DNA sequence: TGTGCCAGCAGCTCTCGACTAGCGGGGTCCCACAATGAGCAGTACTTC. Translation gives CASSSRLAGSHNEQYF.

This clonotype has at least ten counts. This chain connects TRBV3-1 to TRBJ2-1, with 7 bases aligning to TRBD2. Germline V lookup: CDR1 LGHDT, CDR2 YNNKEL (reference sequence). The J segment lost 6 bases and the V segment lost 0 bases, leaving 8 bases of the junction unmatched. This CDR3 comprises 16 residues. The CDR3 is CASSQDPAGVGNEQFF. The CDR3 DNA reads TGTGCCAGCAGCCAAGATCCGGCGGGAGTTGGCAATGAGCAGTTCTTC.

This clonotype was seen at least ten times. The V call is TRBV5-1, the J call TRBJ2-7; TRBD2 matches at 15 bases. Unmatched junction bases numbered 8, after V lost 4 bases and J lost 0 bases. CDR1 is SGHRS and CDR2 is YFSETQ in the germline V gene. This CDR3 spans 18 amino acids. Here the CDR3 reads CASSPGTSGRTSSYEQYF. The DNA of the CDR3 is TGCGCCAGCAGCCCGGGGACTAGCGGGAGGACAAGCTCCTACGAGCAGTACTTC.